The source of this T cell receptor beta chain is a study of blood T cell repertoires in COVID-19. Study-level background: The study drew acute and convalescent COVID-19 samples from the United States, Italy and Spain.

Trimming shortened V by 3 bases and J by 7 bases, and 13 bases separated the two germline ends. Germline CDR1 is MDHEN and CDR2 is SYDVKM. The CDR3 runs to 15 residues. People in the exposed group encountered a COVID-19 case within 2 weeks before entering the study. Sequenced by immunoSEQ multiplex PCR; TCRdb stores in-frame clones only, minus some. The repertoire holds 430,000 or so clones, over 75% seen once, with around 1.5% in the top ten. This TCR derives from a woman younger than 35 who had been exposed to COVID-19. Sequenced: PBMCs or T cells enriched from blood (not recorded which). The V call is TRBV28, the J call TRBJ1-6; tentative D call: TRBD1 (5 bases). DNA of the CDR3: TGTGCCAGCAGTTTCAACCGGGGGGTGAATTCACCCCTCCACTTT. Translation gives CASSFNRGVNSPLHF.